This T cell receptor (beta chain) was sequenced for a study of blood T cell repertoires in COVID-19. The method was immunoSEQ multiplex PCR; TCRdb's version includes in-frame clones alone and lacks a portion of them. The sample includes under 400,000 clones, around 85% of them seen just once. Participants spanned ages about 18 to 90 years and resided in 20 to 25 US areas. The germline gives CDR1 SGHTA, CDR2 FQGNSA. The CDR3 has 15 residues. With 2 bases removed from V and 5 bases from J, the gap between germline ends came to 15 bases. The chain uses TRBV7-2 and TRBJ1-1; TRBD1 might be the D (5 bases). The sequence derives from a woman aged 40 to 50 with acute COVID-19. Sequenced: PBMCs or T cells enriched from blood (not recorded which). This chain's CDR3 is CASSLKTDGKTEAFF. DNA for the CDR3: TGTGCCAGCAGCTTAAAGACAGATGGTAAAACTGAAGCTTTCTTT.